A selection of T cell receptor beta chains follows, all from one sample in a study of shared clonotypes between healthy human individuals. Produced via immunoSEQ multiplex PCR; TCRdb's table is partial and in-frame only. The sample includes 2,500,000 or so clones, about 90% of them seen just once. What was sequenced was naive CD4+ T cells from PBMCs. Source of these receptors: a man between 18 and 35 years old in good health. Some clones in this sample may be carry-over from other donors' samples. The conserved cysteine and the conserved F or W are not part of the CDR3 here. D genes are given only for firm matches. Size tells how often a clone was seen (once, few, many) or the class of an expanded clone, and some rows leave it out.

>once|TRBV6-1|TRBJ1-1|-
ASGRYGRADTEAF
>-|TRBV28|TRBJ1-2|TRBD1
ASSSGQGAYGYT
>few|TRBV4-1|TRBJ1-5|TRBD1
ASSQTQGDQPQH
>-|TRBV27|TRBJ2-6|TRBD1
ASSWWQGAHGANVLT
>-|TRBV5-1|TRBJ2-5|-
ASSPNPRQETQY
>-|TRBV27|TRBJ2-1|TRBD1
ASSLITGGGSNEQF
>-|TRBV9|TRBJ1-2|-
ASSPRDRTAYGYT
>-|TRBV9|TRBJ2-1|-
ASSLRASWPGEQF
>-|TRBV28|TRBJ1-2|-
ASSSLGRAGYT
>-|TRBV6-1|TRBJ1-2|-
ASSEEPEYYGYT